A selection of T cell receptor beta chains follows, all from one sample in a study of radiotherapy plus CTLA-4 blockade in lung cancer. Measured with immunoSEQ multiplex PCR; TCRdb has only the in-frame clones, and not every one. The sample contains over 75,000 clones, about 83% of which appear only once. The material sequenced was peripheral blood, taken from a patient treated with radiotherapy plus ipilimumab. The receptors shown here come from a human donor with non-small cell lung cancer who had stable disease on radiotherapy plus ipilimumab. The CDR3 runs from the conserved cysteine through the conserved F or W. Each record gives: J gene, D gene, V gene, clone size, CDR3 DNA, CDR3 protein. The D gene is left open where the match is weak. Size is stated for part of the rows, as once, few or many counts, or as a class when the clone is expanded.

TRBJ2-5 . TRBV4-1 . TGCGCCAGCAGCCTAGATCGACGGGCAGGGACCCAGTACTTC CASSLDRRAGTQYF
TRBJ2-7 . TRBV18 . TGTGCCAGCTCGACAGGACCGAGCTCCTACGAGCAGTACTTC CASSTGPSSYEQYF
TRBJ2-1 TRBD1 TRBV6-6 . TGTGCCAGCAGTTTGACAGGGGGCGCCCAAAATGAGCAGTTCTTC CASSLTGGAQNEQFF
TRBJ1-2 . TRBV2 . TGTGCCAGCAGTGTCCACAGGGAAGGCTACACCTTC CASSVHREGYTF
TRBJ2-2 TRBD1 TRBV27 . TGTGCCAGCAGCCGGGACAGGGCCACCGGGGAGCTGTTTTTT CASSRDRATGELFF
TRBJ2-7 TRBD1 TRBV7-9 . TGTGCCAGCAGCGCCGGGACAGGGTCACCTGTAGACTACGAGCAGTACTTC CASSAGTGSPVDYEQYF
TRBJ2-7 . TRBV5-1 few TGCGCCAGCAGCTTGGTAGCCAACTCCTACGAGCAGTACTTC CASSLVANSYEQYF
TRBJ1-6 . TRBV19 . TGTGCCAGTAGACAAACAGGAGATTGGGATTCACCCCTCCACTTT CASRQTGDWDSPLHF
TRBJ1-2 TRBD1 TRBV6-5 . TGTGCCAGCAGCCTACAGGGGGAGCACTATGGCTACACCTTC CASSLQGEHYGYTF
TRBJ1-2 . TRBV6-5 . TGTGCCAGCAGCGAAGGCCCTATCTATGGCTACACCTTC CASSEGPIYGYTF
TRBJ2-7 . TRBV7-3 . TGTGCCAGCAGCCCCCCAAAAAAGACTATCTCCTACGAGCAGTACTTC CASSPPKKTISYEQYF
TRBJ1-5 . TRBV4-1 . TGCGCCAGCAGCCAAGAGGGGACGGAGCCCCAGCATTTT CASSQEGTEPQHF
TRBJ2-2 . TRBV6-4 . TGTGCCAGCAGTGACTCGAATCCCGGGGAGCTGTTTTTT CASSDSNPGELFF
TRBJ1-2 . TRBV19 once TGTGCCAGTAGTATCTCCAGGTCCACTGGCTACACCTTC CASSISRSTGYTF
TRBJ2-5 . TRBV11-1 . TGTGCCAGCAGTGGGGTGTTCTTAGCGGCGACCCAAGAGACCCAGTACTTC CASSGVFLAATQETQYF
TRBJ2-7 . TRBV27 . TGTGCCAGCAGTCAGAGTACAGGGAAGCACGAGCAGTACTTC CASSQSTGKHEQYF
TRBJ1-5 . TRBV6-6 few TGTGCCAGCAGTACCCGTCCGGGCAATCAGCCCCAGCATTTT CASSTRPGNQPQHF
TRBJ1-1 . TRBV4-2 . TGTGCCAGCAGCCACACAGGGTATGTGAACACTGAAGCTTTCTTT CASSHTGYVNTEAFF
TRBJ2-2 . TRBV9 . TGTGCCACCACACCCGGGACCAACACCGGGGAGCTGTTTTTT CATTPGTNTGELFF
TRBJ2-7 . TRBV6-1 few TGTGCCACCAACCGGGCCTACGAGCAGTACTTC CATNRAYEQYF
TRBJ1-4 TRBD1 TRBV5-6 . TGTGCCAGCAGCTTGGGGGGACAGGGTAATGAAAAACTGTTTTTT CASSLGGQGNEKLFF
TRBJ2-7 . TRBV19 . TGTGCCAGTAGTATTGGAGACACAACCTACGAGCAGTACTTC CASSIGDTTYEQYF
TRBJ2-3 TRBD2 TRBV10-3 . TGTGCCAGCGAAATGGGGACTAGCGGCACAGATACGCAGTATTTT CASEMGTSGTDTQYF
TRBJ1-4 . TRBV28 few TGTGCCAGCAGGGAGGCCTCAACTAATGAAAAACTGTTTTTT CASREASTNEKLFF
TRBJ1-1 . TRBV7-3 few TGTGCCAGCAGCTCGGGTATGTCCACTGAAGCTTTCTTT CASSSGMSTEAFF
TRBJ2-2 TRBD2 TRBV19 few TGTGCCAGTAGTAGAGCAGGGACTAGGGTTACCGGGGAGCTGTTTTTT CASSRAGTRVTGELFF
TRBJ2-1 TRBD1 TRBV7-9 . TGTGCCAGCAGCGCCGACCCGGGACAGGGGCCGCATGAGCAGTTCTTC CASSADPGQGPHEQFF
TRBJ1-6 . TRBV10-2 . TGCGCCAGCAGTGAGTCGGATAGGAGGGGAGGTTCACCCCTCCACTTT CASSESDRRGGSPLHF
TRBJ2-7 . TRBV4-2 . TGTGCCAGCAGCCAAGCGGAGGAGACGGCCCAACCCTACGAGCAGTACTTC CASSQAEETAQPYEQYF
TRBJ2-5 TRBD1 TRBV5-1 once TGCGCCAGCAGCTTGGCAGCACAGGGGGGATCGGAGACCCAGTACTTC CASSLAAQGGSETQYF
TRBJ1-2 TRBD1 TRBV5-6 . TGTGCCAGCAGCTTGCGGGACAGGACTATCTATAACTATGGCTACACCTTC CASSLRDRTIYNYGYTF
TRBJ2-1 . TRBV2 . TGTGCCAGCAGTGAAAGATGGGGGGCGGGCAATGAGCAGTTCTTC CASSERWGAGNEQFF
TRBJ1-5 TRBD1 TRBV4-1 once TGCGCCAGCAGCCAGAACAGGGGTCGCAATCAGCCCCAGCATTTT CASSQNRGRNQPQHF
TRBJ2-7 . TRBV6-1 . TGTGCCAGCAGCCCGGACGGCAGGGGAGCGTACGAGCAGTACTTC CASSPDGRGAYEQYF
TRBJ2-7 . TRBV5-1 . TGCGCCAGCAGACGTGACCAGCTAGGCGAGCAGTACTTC CASRRDQLGEQYF
TRBJ1-3 TRBD1 TRBV28 . TGTGCCAGCAGTCCCGGGACAGGGGGCGTAATCTCTGGAAACACCATATATTTT CASSPGTGGVISGNTIYF
TRBJ2-1 . TRBV2 . TGTGCCAGCAGACAGGTTAATGAGCAGTTCTTC CASRQVNEQFF
TRBJ2-1 . TRBV7-9 . TGTGCCAGCACGAAGGGTGGGGGTTTCTCCTACAATGAGCAGTTCTTC CASTKGGGFSYNEQFF
TRBJ2-7 TRBD1 TRBV5-1 . TGCGCCAGCAGCTTGGGCCAGGGGGTCGGCTACGAGCAGTACTTC CASSLGQGVGYEQYF
TRBJ1-3 . TRBV30 . TGTGCCTGGGGATCTAACAGGGCTGGAAACACCATATATTTT CAWGSNRAGNTIYF
TRBJ1-5 . TRBV27 once TGTGCCAGCAGTTGGAACAGGGCCAATCAGCCCCAGCATTTT CASSWNRANQPQHF
TRBJ2-3 . TRBV9 . TGTGCCAGCAGCGTCCTAGCAGCGGGAGATACGCAGTATTTT CASSVLAAGDTQYF
TRBJ2-3 . TRBV7-3 . TGTGCCAGCAGCCTCCGGGCGGAGACAGATACGCAGTATTTT CASSLRAETDTQYF
TRBJ1-5 . TRBV5-1 . TGCGCCAGCAGCTTGTGGCAGGGGCAAAATCCTAGGTCCCAGCATTTT CASSLWQGQNPRSQHF
TRBJ2-5 TRBD2 TRBV2 few TGTGCCAGCAGTGAAGACCGGGGGGTGGAGACCCAGTACTTC CASSEDRGVETQYF
TRBJ1-5 . TRBV19 once TGTGCCAGTAGTTTAAGGGACAACAATCAGCCCCAGCATTTT CASSLRDNNQPQHF
TRBJ2-1 . TRBV18 once TGTGCCAGCTCACCTTTGTCCAGCTACAATGAGCAGTTCTTC CASSPLSSYNEQFF
TRBJ1-6 . TRBV19 . TGTGCCAGTAGTCTCACGGCTGGTGGGGGGAATTCACCCCTCCACTTT CASSLTAGGGNSPLHF
TRBJ1-3 . TRBV13 . TGTGCCAGCAGCTTAGGCCGGGGGAGCGGAAACACCATATATTTT CASSLGRGSGNTIYF
TRBJ2-1 TRBD2 TRBV7-9 . TGTGCCAGCAGCTTACCCATAAGGACTAGCGGGAGGAGGGATGAGCAGTTCTTC CASSLPIRTSGRRDEQFF
TRBJ2-1 . TRBV29-1 . TGCAGCGGCTCGGGGGATTCCTACAATGAGCAGTTCTTC CSGSGDSYNEQFF
TRBJ2-3 TRBD2 TRBV7-9 few TGTGCCAGCAGCTATTTAGCGGGGGGGCTTCGATGGGATACGCAGTATTTT CASSYLAGGLRWDTQYF
TRBJ2-5 . TRBV10-3 . TGTGCCATCAGTGAGGAGAAACAGGTCCCAAAGACCCAGTACTTC CAISEEKQVPKTQYF
TRBJ1-5 . TRBV10-2 . TGCGCCAGCAGTGTTAAGGGGGGACAGCCCCAGCATTTT CASSVKGGQPQHF
TRBJ1-1 . TRBV5-1 . TGCGCCAGCAGACTGACAGGAAGAGCTGAAGCTTTCTTT CASRLTGRAEAFF
TRBJ2-1 TRBD1 TRBV6-5 . TGTGCCAGCAGTTGGACAGGGGGCAATGAGCAGTTCTTC CASSWTGGNEQFF
TRBJ2-7 . TRBV27 once TGTGCCAGCAGTTTGAGCTTGGGGGCGGAGCAGTACTTC CASSLSLGAEQYF
TRBJ2-7 TRBD1 TRBV5-8 . TGTGCCAGCAGCTTGCGGGACAGGGCCTACAGCTCCTACGAGCAGTACTTC CASSLRDRAYSSYEQYF
TRBJ2-1 TRBD2 TRBV7-3 . TGTGCCAGCAGCCCTCCCCGGGGGGGAGACTACAATGAGCAGTTCTTC CASSPPRGGDYNEQFF